A selection of T cell receptor beta chains follows, all from one sample in a study of T-cell memory formation after mild COVID-19. TCRdb independently ran MiXCR on the 5' RACE reads; one entry per CDR3 protein. Here the sample spans around 300,000 distinct CDR3 sequences, roughly an eighth being singletons. What was sequenced was PBMCs or a T cell subset sorted from them (not recorded which). These receptor sequences come from a man between 18 and 35 years old who had mild COVID-19 (a few samples of this study predate the infection). Cell type and time point are not known. CDR3s include the opening cysteine and the closing phenylalanine or tryptophan. Fields, in order: V gene, J gene, D gene, clone size, CDR3 protein, CDR3 DNA. D genes are given only for firm matches. For some rows the clone size is stated as once, few or many, or as a class when expanded; others skip it.

TRBV7-9,TRBJ2-1,NA,NA,CASSFIDEQFF,TGTGCCAGCAGCTTTATTGACGAGCAGTTCTTC
TRBV15,TRBJ2-4,TRBD2,many,CATSRQGLLAKNIQYF,TGTGCCACCAGCAGACAGGGACTACTAGCCAAAAACATTCAGTACTTC
TRBV20-1,TRBJ2-4,TRBD2,few,CSAPALAGLRGGIQYF,TGCAGTGCTCCCGCCCTAGCGGGGCTTAGGGGGGGCATTCAGTACTTC
TRBV7-2,TRBJ1-6,NA,few,CASSHQGFDNSPLHF,TGTGCCAGCAGTCACCAGGGATTTGATAATTCACCCCTCCACTTT
TRBV20-1,TRBJ2-7,TRBD1,NA,CSASYRGRSYEQYF,TGCAGTGCTAGTTACAGGGGGAGGTCCTACGAGCAGTACTTC
TRBV6-5,TRBJ2-3,NA,NA,CASSRRGRTTPLSTDTQYF,TGTGCCAGCAGCCGAAGGGGGAGGACTACCCCGCTTAGCACAGATACGCAGTATTTT
TRBV14,TRBJ1-2,NA,NA,CASSQVRDQIYGYTF,TGTGCCAGCAGCCAAGTAAGGGATCAGATCTATGGCTACACCTTC
TRBV5-1,TRBJ1-1,NA,NA,CASSLWQGNTEAFF,TGCGCCAGCAGCTTGTGGCAGGGGAACACTGAAGCTTTCTTT
TRBV29-1,TRBJ2-3,TRBD2,NA,CSVRGGAPDTQYF,TGCAGCGTTCGCGGGGGGGCCCCAGATACGCAGTATTTT
TRBV9,TRBJ2-6,NA,few,CASSAARGAESGANVLTF,TGTGCCAGCAGCGCCGCCCGGGGGGCTGAATCTGGGGCCAACGTCCTGACTTTC
TRBV20-1,TRBJ2-1,TRBD1,NA,CSARTLGQGYNEQFF,TGCAGTGCTAGAACTCTTGGACAGGGATACAATGAGCAGTTCTTC
TRBV4-3,TRBJ2-1,NA,few,CASSQGGGGHEQFF,TGCGCCAGCAGCCAAGGTGGCGGAGGGCATGAGCAGTTCTTC
TRBV7-2,TRBJ2-7,NA,many,CASSPRVDSYEQYF,TGTGCCAGCAGCCCCCGGGTCGACTCCTACGAGCAGTACTTC
TRBV20-1,TRBJ2-7,NA,NA,CSARLGQWSEQYF,TGCAGTGCCCGGCTTGGGCAGTGGAGCGAGCAGTACTTC
TRBV20-1,TRBJ2-5,TRBD2,many,CSARFSGGEYQETQYF,TGCAGTGCTAGATTTAGCGGGGGCGAGTACCAAGAGACCCAGTACTTC
TRBV29-1,TRBJ2-3,NA,many,CSVDFSGAEDTQYF,TGCAGCGTTGATTTTTCAGGGGCGGAAGATACGCAGTATTTT
TRBV5-5,TRBJ1-4,NA,few,CASSFDYREKLFF,TGTGCCAGCAGCTTCGACTACAGGGAAAAACTGTTTTTT
TRBV11-2,TRBJ1-1,TRBD1,few,CASSSPRQGQTEAFF,TGTGCCAGCAGCTCCCCTCGACAGGGGCAGACTGAAGCTTTCTTT
TRBV2,TRBJ2-3,NA,few,CASSDWIDTQYF,TGTGCCAGCAGTGACTGGATAGATACGCAGTATTTT
TRBV20-1,TRBJ2-7,TRBD2,NA,CSAQARLAGDSYEQYF,TGCAGTGCTCAAGCCCGACTAGCGGGGGACTCCTACGAGCAGTACTTC
TRBV4-1,TRBJ1-3,TRBD1,few,CASSQRTGVGNTIYF,TGCGCCAGCAGCCAAAGGACAGGGGTTGGAAACACCATATATTTT
TRBV30,TRBJ2-3,NA,NA,CAWSVNRATDTQYF,TGTGCCTGGAGTGTTAACAGGGCCACAGATACGCAGTATTTT
TRBV5-1,TRBJ2-2,TRBD1,NA,CASRGQEFTGELFF,TGCGCCAGCCGGGGACAGGAGTTCACCGGGGAGCTGTTTTTT
TRBV20-1,TRBJ1-1,NA,few,CSASKAPNTEAFF,TGCAGTGCCTCGAAAGCCCCGAACACTGAAGCTTTCTTT
TRBV19,TRBJ1-2,NA,NA,CASSIDLREDYGYTF,TGTGCCAGTAGTATAGACCTCAGGGAGGACTATGGCTACACCTTC
TRBV29-1,TRBJ2-5,NA,NA,CSVGPEETQYF,TGCAGCGTTGGGCCAGAAGAGACCCAGTACTTC
TRBV7-9,TRBJ1-6,NA,few,CASSLAYGHEGSPLHF,TGTGCCAGCAGCTTAGCGTACGGACACGAGGGTTCACCCCTCCACTTT
TRBV29-1,TRBJ2-1,NA,few,CSVDGDQYNEQFF,TGCAGCGTTGACGGCGACCAATACAATGAGCAGTTCTTC
TRBV4-1,TRBJ2-6,NA,many,CASSHGVSGANVLTF,TGCGCCAGCAGCCATGGGGTGTCTGGGGCCAACGTCCTGACTTTC